One and the same sample provided the 31 T cell receptor beta chains below, sequenced in a study of T cells in women clearing cervical HPV infection. Some clones are missing from TCRdb's copy, which holds only in-frame ones; the method was immunoSEQ multiplex PCR. In total, the table holds around 25,000 clones. The sequenced material came from blood buffy coat. The source of these receptors is a woman between 18 and 70 years old with a cervical HPV16 infection that either progressed to CIN3+ or cleared (not recorded which).

Points on this clone: The read halts 3 residues ahead of the CDR3 end, with the missing end drawn from the germline J gene. J is TRBJ2-3 and V is TRBV7-6; D may be TRBD1 or TRBD2 (5 bases each). The germline V and J ends were trimmed by 1 base and 6 bases, with 20 bases remaining between them. Germline-derived CDR1 and CDR2 are SGHVS and FNYEAQ. The length of the CDR3 is 17 residues. The CDR3 loop is CASSLVGEREEGDTQYF. The sequenced part of the CDR3 DNA is TGTGCCAGCAGCTTAGTAGGAGAGCGCGAAGAGGGGGATACG.

Worth noting for this clone: The CDR3 end falls 3 residues outside the read, so it is completed with the germline J gene. The V gene is TRBV6-2 or TRBV6-3, the J gene TRBJ1-1, with D tentatively TRBD1 (6 bases). Per the germline V gene, CDR1 is MNHEY and CDR2 is SVGEGT. This CDR3 region has 14 residues. Trimming took 4 bases from V and 0 from J, leaving 9 bases between them. The covered CDR3 bases are TGTGCCAGCAGTTGGCACAGGGTGAACACTGAA. Its translation is CASSWHRVNTE. Given in full, the CDR3 is CASSWHRVNTEAFF.

Turning to this clone: The missing CDR3 end, 3 residues past where the read stops, is filled in from the germline J gene. The rearrangement uses TRBV5-1 and TRBJ2-2; TRBD2 is a possible D gene (7 bases). Germline V CDR1 and CDR2: SGHRS, YFSETQ. The CDR3 has 15 amino acids. The V end lost 0 bases, the J end lost 5 bases, and 11 bases lay between the germline ends. CDR3 DNA, as far as it was read: TGCGCCAGCAGCTTGGGCAGGGGACTAACCGGGGAG. It translates to CASSLGRGLTGE. The entire CDR3 protein is CASSLGRGLTGELFF.

Details on this clone: The read finishes 3 residues shy of the CDR3 end, and the germline J gene is used to complete it. The chain couples TRBV5-6 to TRBJ1-4; weak D call: TRBD1 (6 bases). Germline assignment: CDR1 SGHDT and CDR2 YYEEEE. The CDR3 is made up of 14 amino acids. CDR3 DNA (partial): TGTGCCAGCAGCCAGGGGAGTGGGGCCAACGTA. This translates into CASSQGSGANV. The whole CDR3 protein is CASSQGSGANVLFF.

Turning to this clone: The CDR3 extends 3 residues past the end of the read, so its final part is completed from the germline J gene. The chain has TRBV7-2 and TRBJ1-2; no clear D. V was shortened by 5 bases and J by 2 bases, with 12 bases between the two germline ends. The germline V gene has CDR1 SGHTA and CDR2 FQGNSA. This CDR3 is built from 14 residues. CDR3 DNA (partial): TGTGCCAGCAGCCACAACGCCCCGAACTATGGC. Translation gives CASSHNAPNYG. In full, the CDR3 is CASSHNAPNYGYTF. The full variable domain, rest sourced from reference TRBV7-2 and TRBJ1-2, is GAGVSQSPSNKVTEKGKDVELRCDPISGHTALYWYRQSLGQGLEFLIYFQGNSAPDKSGLPSDRFSAERTGGSVSTLTIQRTQQEDSAVYLCASSHNAPNYGYTFGSGTRLTVV.

This clone shows up as medium-sized by frequency. CDR3 residues: CASSPAGMNTEAFF. The DNA read from the CDR3 is TGTGCCAGCTCTCCGGCAGGCATGAACACTGAA. The rearrangement links TRBV14 to TRBJ1-1, with D hard to call. The read comes to an end 3 residues before the CDR3 does, leaving the germline J gene to fill in the end. This CDR3 is built from 14 residues. Germline CDR1 SGHDN, CDR2 FVKESK. V was clipped by 8 bases and J by 0 bases, with 13 bases between them.

With regard to this clone: The CDR3 is cut off 3 residues early in the read; its end comes from the germline J gene. This chain connects TRBV12-5 to TRBJ2-5, with D tentatively TRBD1 (6 bases). The germline gives CDR1 LGHNT, CDR2 FRNRAP. The CDR3 covers 13 residues. V was cut by 1 base and J by 5 bases, with 8 bases left in between. CDR3 DNA (partial): TGTGCTAGTGGTTTGGCCGACAGGGAGACC. Amino acids: CASGLADRET. The whole CDR3 protein is CASGLADRETQYF.

The covered CDR3 bases are TGTGCCAGCTCGGACAGCCTTAATCAGCCC. Translated, it gives CASSDSLNQP. The entire CDR3 sequence reads CASSDSLNQPQHF. The chain recombines TRBV2 with TRBJ1-5; D might be TRBD1 (6 bases). The read gets to within 3 residues of the CDR3 end, and the germline J gene fills in the rest. This CDR3 is 13 amino acids long. Trimming took off 8 bases at V and 4 bases at J, with 12 bases between the two ends. Germline loops: CDR1 SNHLY, CDR2 FYNNEI.

Note on this clone: The DNA ends 3 residues before the CDR3 does, and the rest of the CDR3 is filled in from the germline J gene. The J gene is TRBJ1-2, the V gene TRBV7-2; D not resolved. The CDR3 sequence is 14 residues long. Germline values: CDR1 SGHTA, CDR2 FQGNSA. The sequenced CDR3 bases are TGTGCCAGCAGCCCTAGGCCCTTTAACGATGAC. It is translated as CASSPRPFNDD. The full CDR3 protein is CASSPRPFNDDYTF.

Details on this clone: The read ends 3 residues early relative to the CDR3; the germline J gene fills the gap. The chain joins TRBV6-2 or TRBV6-3 to TRBJ2-1, with 9 bases matching TRBD2. V dropped 5 bases and J dropped 1; count of bases not matched to a gene: 9. This CDR3 has 17 residues. Looked up from germline, CDR1 is MNHEY and CDR2 is SVGEGT. The sequenced part of the CDR3 DNA is TGTGCCAGCAGTCCCCGTGGGAGCGGGGGGTCCTACAATGAG. Amino acid sequence: CASSPRGSGGSYNE. In full, the CDR3 reads CASSPRGSGGSYNEQFF.

A note on this clone: The read stops 3 residues short of the end of the CDR3; the missing end is completed from the germline J gene. This chain joins TRBV18 and TRBJ2-7; 8 bases fit TRBD1. Germline CDR1 is KGHSH and CDR2 is LQKENI. After removal of 5 bases from V and 6 bases from J, the junction contained 3 bases not matched to a gene. This CDR3 comprises 12 residues. The CDR3 bases that were read are TGTGCCAGCTCATCGACAGGGGTCGAG. It is translated as CASSSTGVE. The entire CDR3 protein reads CASSSTGVEQYF. The full variable domain, in which reference TRBV18 and TRBJ2-7 provide the parts outside the CDR3, is NAGVMQNPRHLVRRRGQEARLRCSPMKGHSHVYWYRQLPEEGLKFMVYLQKENIIDESGMPKERFSAEFPKEGPSILRIQQVVRGDSAAYFCASSSTGVEQYFGPGTRLTVT.

Notes on this clone: The read ends 3 residues shy of where the CDR3 ends; the end is completed using the germline J gene. The chain employs TRBV19 and TRBJ2-3; no clear D gene. Trimming shortened V by 3 bases and J by 6 bases, and 13 bases separated the two germline ends. The CDR3 contains 14 residues. CDR1 and CDR2 from the germline V gene are LNHDA and SQIVND (reference sequence). CDR3 sequence: CASSIWSGRDTQYF. Incomplete CDR3 DNA: TGTGCCAGTAGTATTTGGTCGGGTCGGGATACG.

In regard to this clone: The read stops 3 residues short of the end of the CDR3; the missing end is completed from the germline J gene. The V gene is TRBV6-4, the J gene TRBJ2-1; a weak D match, TRBD2 (5 bases). This CDR3 region has 15 residues. V was shortened by 4 bases and J by 2 bases, with 12 bases between the two germline ends. The V gene's germline CDR1 is MRHNA and CDR2 SNTAGT. Incomplete CDR3 DNA: TGTGCCAGCAGTGTTTCGTCTAGCCCCTACAATGAG. Amino acid sequence: CASSVSSSPYNE. The full CDR3 is CASSVSSSPYNEQFF.

Regarding this clone: The sequence runs out 3 residues before the end of the CDR3; the remainder is reconstructed from the germline J gene. This chain joins TRBV20-1 and TRBJ2-3; 7 bases are shared with TRBD2. This CDR3 has 14 residues. From germline, CDR1 is DFQATT and CDR2 SNEGSKA (reference sequence). After removal of 1 base from V and 5 bases from J, the junction contained 6 bases not matched to a gene. The sequenced part of the CDR3 DNA is TGCAGTGCTAGAGTACGACTAGCAATAGATACG. As protein: CSARVRLAIDT. The full CDR3 reads CSARVRLAIDTQYF.

CDR3 region: CSATRQERTQYF. The sequenced part of the CDR3 DNA is TGCAGTGCTACCCGACAGGAAAGGACC. The chain combines TRBV20-1 with TRBJ2-5, with D possibly matching TRBD1 (6 bases). Coverage ceases 3 residues before the CDR3 finishes, and the germline J gene fills in the end. Trimming pared 4 bases from V and 7 bases from J, leaving 13 bases between. The germline gives CDR1 DFQATT, CDR2 SNEGSKA (reference sequence). This CDR3 has 12 amino acids.

About this clone itself: The CDR3 extends 3 residues past the end of the read, so its final part is completed from the germline J gene. This sequence joins TRBV29-1 and TRBJ2-3; 10 nucleotides align to TRBD2. Germline V gene lookup returns CDR1 SQVTM and CDR2 ANQGSEA. The V segment lost 7 bases and the J segment 6 bases; nucleotides outside the gene matches: 4. The CDR3 has 12 amino acids. Incomplete CDR3 DNA: TGCAGCGGTCTAGCGGGGGCGGATACG. Translation: CSGLAGADT. The whole CDR3 protein reads CSGLAGADTQYF.

Concerning this clone itself: The sequence runs out 3 residues before the end of the CDR3; the remainder is reconstructed from the germline J gene. This rearrangement joins TRBV18 to TRBJ1-2, with 8 positions matching TRBD1. CDR3 length equals 11 residues. CDR1 is KGHSH, CDR2 LQKENI, per germline. Partial CDR3 DNA: TGTGCCAGCACACAGGGGGACGAC. As protein: CASTQGDD. The full CDR3 protein is CASTQGDDYTF.

About this clone itself: The CDR3 extends 3 residues past the end of the read, so its final part is completed from the germline J gene. This rearrangement joins TRBV14 to TRBJ1-3; D uncertain. Per germline, CDR1 SGHDN and CDR2 FVKESK. The CDR3 runs 14 residues. Trimming removed 4 bases from V and 7 bases from J, with 14 bases in between. CDR3 bases read: TGTGCCAGCAGCCCGATGGGCAGGCACAACACC. This translates into CASSPMGRHNT. Given in full, the CDR3 is CASSPMGRHNTIYF.

For this clone: The read ends 3 residues early relative to the CDR3; the germline J gene fills the gap. V is TRBV7-9 and J is TRBJ1-3, with TRBD1 as a possible D gene (6 bases). Germline V gives CDR1 SEHNR, CDR2 FQNEAQ (reference sequence). Trimming left V 5 bases short and J 0 bases short, with 11 bases between. The CDR3 has 15 amino acids. CDR3 protein: CASSQRGNSGNTIYF. The covered CDR3 bases are TGTGCCAGCAGCCAAAGGGGGAACTCTGGAAACACC.

As to this clone: The CDR3 end falls 3 residues outside the read, so it is completed with the germline J gene. The chain has TRBV6-2 or TRBV6-3 and TRBJ2-3; 8 nucleotides line up with TRBD1. CDR1 MNHEY and CDR2 SVGEGT come from the germline V gene. The CDR3 covers 15 residues. CDR3 loop: CASSYRQGLNQPQYF. Incomplete CDR3 DNA: TGTGCCAGCAGTTACCGACAGGGGCTTAATCAGCCG.

Concerning this clone itself: The read falls 3 residues short of the CDR3 end, and the missing part is taken from the germline J gene. The gene calls are TRBV18 and TRBJ2-3, with D perhaps TRBD1 (7 bases). Germline V gene lookup returns CDR1 KGHSH and CDR2 LQKENI. The CDR3 covers 15 residues. CDR3 region: CASSRDRARGQPQYF. CDR3 DNA, as far as it was read: TGTGCCAGCTCTCGAGACAGGGCGCGGGGTCAGCCG. Full variable domain (remainder filled in from reference TRBV18 and TRBJ2-3): NAGVMQNPRHLVRRRGQEARLRCSPMKGHSHVYWYRQLPEEGLKFMVYLQKENIIDESGMPKERFSAEFPKEGPSILRIQQVVRGDSAAYFCASSRDRARGQPQYFGPGTRLTVL.

A word on this clone: Coverage ceases 3 residues before the CDR3 finishes, and the germline J gene fills in the end. The V gene is TRBV7-8, the J gene TRBJ2-7, with D perhaps TRBD2 (6 bases). Trimming stripped 4 bases from V and 2 bases from J, with 15 bases between. Germline assignment: CDR1 SGHVS and CDR2 FQNEAQ. The CDR3 covers 15 residues. CDR3 residues: CASSSRGLAPYEQYF. CDR3 DNA (partial): TGTGCCAGCAGCTCCCGGGGGTTGGCCCCCTACGAG.

Comments on this clone: Read sequence stops 3 residues before the CDR3 end, and the germline J gene provides the missing end. Other nucleotide sequences from this sample produce the same CDR3. The V call is TRBV7-8, the J call TRBJ1-3, with 8 positions matching TRBD1. The CDR3 runs to 17 residues. CDR1 and CDR2 from the germline V gene are SGHVS and FQNEAQ. After removal of 5 bases from V and 3 bases from J, the junction contained 12 bases not matched to a gene. Partial CDR3 DNA: TGTGCCAGCAGCCAACCTCTCGACAGGGGCTTTGGAAACACC. This sequence encodes CASSQPLDRGFGNT. The whole CDR3 sequence reads CASSQPLDRGFGNTIYF.

A remark on this clone: Mismatch with germline at one junction end may stem from a read error. The read comes to an end 3 residues before the CDR3 does, leaving the germline J gene to fill in the end. V gene TRBV4-2 combines with J gene TRBJ2-7, with TRBD1 matching over 8 bases. CDR1 and CDR2 from the germline V gene are LGHNA and YNFKEQ. The CDR3 loop spans 17 amino acids. This CDR3 reads CASSQASGGRGAYEQYF. CDR3 DNA (partial): TGCGCCAGCAGCCAAGCATCAGGGGGCAGGGGAGCCTACGAG.

CDR3 residues: CSATDRGRGGYTF. CDR3 bases read: TGCAGTGCAACCGACAGGGGGCGCGGAGGC. The rearrangement joins TRBV20-1 to TRBJ1-2, with 10 bases identical to TRBD1. The CDR3 end falls 3 residues outside the read, so it is completed with the germline J gene. Germline V gives CDR1 DFQATT, CDR2 SNEGSKA (reference sequence). The CDR3 spans 13 residues.

About this clone itself: The read stops 3 residues short of the end of the CDR3; the missing end is completed from the germline J gene. The chain employs TRBV6-2 or TRBV6-3 and TRBJ2-2, with D unresolved. The CDR3 length is 15 residues. Germline V gene lookup returns CDR1 MNHEY and CDR2 SVGEGT. CDR3 sequence: CASSQRVLDNSPLFF. The sequenced CDR3 bases are TGTGCCAGCAGTCAACGGGTGCTTGATAATTCACCG.

Comments on this clone: The read terminates 3 residues ahead of where the CDR3 ends, so the germline J gene completes it. The chain couples TRBV14 to TRBJ2-1; unclear D gene. This CDR3 contains 13 residues. The V end lost 1 base, the J end lost 9 bases, and 10 bases lay between the germline ends. Per germline, CDR1 SGHDN and CDR2 FVKESK. The covered CDR3 bases are TGTGCCAGCAGCCAAGTCCCTCCTCGTGAG. Its protein product is CASSQVPPRE. In full, the CDR3 is CASSQVPPREQFF. The full variable domain, its missing parts supplied by reference TRBV14 and TRBJ2-1, is EAGVTQFPSHSVIEKGQTVTLRCDPISGHDNLYWYRRVMGKEIKFLLHFVKESKQDESGMPNNRFLAERTGGTYSTLKVQPAELEDSGVYFCASSQVPPREQFFGPGTRLTVL.

Note on this clone: The DNA ends 3 residues before the CDR3 does, and the rest of the CDR3 is filled in from the germline J gene. The chain joins TRBV30 to TRBJ1-5; a possible D gene is TRBD1 (5 bases). V was cut by 3 bases and J by 1 base, with 13 bases left in between. Looked up from germline, CDR1 is GTSNPN and CDR2 is SVGIG (reference sequence). This CDR3 spans 15 amino acids. Incomplete CDR3 DNA: TGTGCCTGGAGCGTCAGGGCCACGAGCAATCAGCCC. Protein product: CAWSVRATSNQP. From start to end, the CDR3 is CAWSVRATSNQPQHF.

To note about this clone: Coverage ceases 3 residues before the CDR3 finishes, and the germline J gene fills in the end. V gene TRBV7-2 combines with J gene TRBJ2-1, with 7 bases that match TRBD2. The CDR3 covers 15 residues. J was trimmed by 3 bases and V by 5 bases; bases with no gene match: 7. CDR1 and CDR2 from the germline V gene are SGHTA and FQGNSA. The CDR3 DNA, read in part, is TGTGCCAGCAGCCTCCAGCGGGGCCACTACAATGAG. It codes for CASSLQRGHYNE. The full CDR3 protein is CASSLQRGHYNEQFF.

Points on this clone: The CDR3 end is not reached by the read, which stops 3 residues before it; the germline J gene fills it in. This sequence joins TRBV20-1 and TRBJ1-5, with 7 nucleotides matching TRBD1. The ends lost 3 bases at V and 0 bases at J; junction bases unmatched: 8. Germline-derived CDR1 and CDR2 are DFQATT and SNEGSKA (reference sequence). The CDR3 contains 16 residues. CDR3: CSASYGQVYSNQPQHF. Incomplete CDR3 DNA: TGCAGTGCTAGTTACGGACAGGTCTATAGCAATCAGCCC.

Regarding this clone: The CDR3 end lies 3 residues beyond the end of the read and is filled in from the germline J gene. The chain has TRBV2 and TRBJ2-3; weak D call: TRBD1 (5 bases). The V gene's germline CDR1 is SNHLY and CDR2 FYNNEI. This CDR3 has 16 residues. The CDR3 region is CASKRDRKLSNQPQYF. The CDR3 bases that were read are TGTGCCAGCAAACGTGACAGAAAACTTAGCAATCAGCCG. The full variable domain, in which reference TRBV2 and TRBJ2-3 provide the parts outside the CDR3, is EPEVTQTPSHQVTQMGQEVILRCVPISNHLYFYWYRQILGQKVEFLVSFYNNEISEKSEIFDDQFSVERPDGSNFTLKIRSTKLEDSAMYFCASKRDRKLSNQPQYFGPGTRLTVL.